The rows below give T cell receptor beta chains drawn from one sample of a study of OX40 agonist ivuxolimab in advanced cancers. The table came from immunoSEQ multiplex PCR; TCRdb's copy has only in-frame clones and leaves some out. The sample includes approximately 58,000 clones, 75% to 95% of them seen just once. Material: CD4+ or CD8+ T cells sorted from blood, obtained in a trial of the OX40 agonist ivuxolimab. These receptors came from an adult with an advanced solid tumor such as melanoma, head and neck, liver or kidney cancer. Both conserved end residues are part of each CDR3. D genes are given only for firm matches. Rows may omit the clone size; those that give it use once, few, many or a size class.

>TRBV28|TRBD2|TRBJ2-1|.
CASCRLAGVSNEQFF
TGTGCCAGCTGCCGACTAGCGGGAGTTAGCAATGAGCAGTTCTTC
>TRBV4-1|TRBD2|TRBJ2-7|once
CASSQDTPSGSRGEQYF
TGCGCCAGCAGCCAAGATACCCCTAGCGGGAGTCGTGGCGAGCAGTACTTC
>TRBV5-5|TRBD1|TRBJ2-2|.
CASSDPGQKITGELFF
TGTGCCAGCAGCGACCCGGGACAGAAAATCACCGGGGAGCTGTTTTTT
>TRBV11-2|TRBD1|TRBJ2-7|.
CASSYGTGGSEQYF
TGTGCCAGCAGCTACGGGACAGGGGGCTCCGAGCAGTACTTC
>TRBV9|TRBD2|TRBJ2-5|.
CASSVGGGIQETQYF
TGTGCCAGCAGCGTGGGGGGAGGGATACAAGAGACCCAGTACTTC
>TRBV9|.|TRBJ2-2|.
CASSPGSGELFF
TGTGCCAGCAGCCCCGGGTCCGGGGAGCTGTTTTTT
>TRBV19|.|TRBJ2-3|.
CASSIATWSTDTQYF
TGTGCCAGTAGTATTGCAACTTGGAGCACAGATACGCAGTATTTT
>TRBV27|.|TRBJ2-1|.
CASSLSPQVSSYNEQFF
TGTGCCAGCAGTTTATCGCCCCAGGTTAGCTCCTACAATGAGCAGTTCTTC
>TRBV10-3|TRBD2|TRBJ2-7|once
CASKGERLAGDPYEQYF
TGTGCCTCGAAAGGGGAACGACTAGCGGGAGATCCGTACGAGCAGTACTTC
>TRBV5-4|.|TRBJ2-1|.
CASSLDPVMYEQFF
TGTGCCAGCAGCTTGGACCCGGTGATGTATGAGCAGTTCTTC
>TRBV11-2|TRBD2|TRBJ2-3|.
CASSLGAGGHTDTQYF
TGTGCCAGCAGCTTAGGGGCGGGAGGACACACAGATACGCAGTATTTT
>TRBV29-1|TRBD2|TRBJ2-5|.
CSVTTGTSGRLGTQYF
TGCAGCGTAACGACAGGGACTAGCGGGAGGTTAGGGACCCAGTACTTC
>TRBV19|.|TRBJ2-7|.
CASSPRGSGFSYEQYF
TGTGCCAGTAGTCCCCGGGGAAGCGGCTTCTCCTACGAGCAGTACTTC
>TRBV4-1|.|TRBJ2-6|.
CASSQEPAWGSSGANVLTF
TGCGCCAGCAGCCAAGAACCAGCTTGGGGAAGCTCTGGGGCCAACGTCCTGACTTTC
>TRBV6-6|.|TRBJ1-1|once
CASSPLELNTEAFF
TGTGCCAGCAGCCCCTTGGAGCTGAACACTGAAGCTTTCTTT
>TRBV29-1|.|TRBJ1-2|few
CSVAGNDYGYTF
TGCAGCGTTGCGGGCAACGACTATGGCTACACCTTC
>TRBV5-4|.|TRBJ2-3|few
CASSLVTDTQYF
TGTGCCAGCAGCTTGGTCACAGATACGCAGTATTTT
>TRBV5-4|TRBD2|TRBJ2-2|.
CASSFGLAGEGGGELFF
TGTGCCAGCAGCTTTGGACTAGCGGGAGAAGGTGGCGGGGAGCTGTTTTTT
>TRBV7-9|TRBD1|TRBJ1-4|few
CASSDRDSSNEKLFF
TGTGCCAGCAGCGACAGGGACAGCAGTAATGAAAAACTGTTTTTT
>TRBV27|.|TRBJ2-7|.
CASSFSLGGDRNYEQYF
TGTGCCAGCAGTTTTAGTCTTGGGGGGGACAGGAACTACGAGCAGTACTTC
>TRBV29-1|.|TRBJ1-2|few
CSVEEGYRVGYTF
TGCAGCGTTGAAGAAGGTTACAGGGTTGGCTACACCTTC
>TRBV9|TRBD2|TRBJ2-2|.
CASSNGVSGITGELFF
TGTGCCAGCAGCAATGGAGTCAGCGGGATCACCGGGGAGCTGTTTTTT
>TRBV29-1|TRBD2|TRBJ2-7|.
CSVAGTSGGRLYEQYF
TGCAGCGTTGCTGGGACTAGCGGGGGCCGGTTGTACGAGCAGTACTTC
>TRBV6-6|.|TRBJ2-3|once
CASSNTDTQYF
TGTGCCAGCAGTAACACAGATACGCAGTATTTT
>TRBV27|TRBD1|TRBJ2-1|.
CASSRWTGAPEINEQFF
TGTGCCAGCAGCCGATGGACAGGGGCCCCGGAGATAAATGAGCAGTTCTTC
>TRBV7-3|.|TRBJ1-1|.
CASSLHGSNTEAFF
TGTGCCAGCAGCTTACACGGGTCGAACACTGAAGCTTTCTTT
>TRBV7-8|.|TRBJ2-7|.
CASSPADVHEQYF
TGTGCCAGCAGCCCGGCCGACGTGCACGAGCAGTACTTC
>TRBV19|.|TRBJ2-1|.
CASSTRREPRYNEQFF
TGTGCCAGTAGCACCCGGAGGGAGCCCCGGTACAATGAGCAGTTCTTC
>TRBV9|.|TRBJ2-7|.
CASSVNSGEQYF
TGTGCCAGCAGCGTAAATTCTGGCGAGCAGTACTTC
>TRBV29-1|TRBD2|TRBJ2-7|.
CSAGTSGTYEQYF
TGCAGCGCAGGGACTAGCGGGACCTACGAGCAGTACTTC
>TRBV4-1|.|TRBJ1-1|.
CASSQVTETEAFF
TGCGCCAGCAGCCAAGTGACAGAAACTGAAGCTTTCTTT
>TRBV11-2|.|TRBJ2-4|.
CASSLGGGGVENIQYF
TGTGCCAGCAGCTTAGGTGGAGGGGGCGTCGAAAACATTCAGTACTTC
>TRBV7-6|.|TRBJ2-2|.
CASSGGSGGTGELFF
TGTGCCAGCAGCGGTGGGTCCGGAGGGACCGGGGAGCTGTTTTTT
>TRBV11-2|TRBD1|TRBJ1-1|.
CASSFSDRMNTEAFF
TGTGCCAGCAGCTTCTCGGACAGGATGAACACTGAAGCTTTCTTT
>TRBV28|TRBD2|TRBJ2-1|.
CASSVAGGQNNEQFF
TGTGCCAGCAGTGTAGCGGGAGGGCAAAACAATGAGCAGTTCTTC
>TRBV7-2|.|TRBJ1-2|.
CASSLLGKATDNYGYTF
TGTGCCAGCAGCTTACTAGGGAAGGCGACAGACAACTATGGCTACACCTTC
>TRBV12-5|.|TRBJ1-1|.
CASGLVEGQPNTEAFF
TGTGCTAGTGGTTTGGTAGAAGGGCAGCCGAACACTGAAGCTTTCTTT
>TRBV14|.|TRBJ2-1|.
CASSQTYSGSPPFF
TGTGCCAGCAGCCAAACCTATAGCGGATCCCCGCCGTTCTTC
>TRBV19|TRBD2|TRBJ2-1|.
CASTSGRAYNEQFF
TGTGCCAGTACTAGCGGGAGGGCATACAATGAGCAGTTCTTC
>TRBV14|.|TRBJ2-1|.
CASSHLVAEQFF
TGTGCCAGCAGCCATCTAGTTGCCGAGCAGTTCTTC
>TRBV14|TRBD2|TRBJ2-1|.
CASSHITGTSRSNEQFF
TGTGCCAGCAGCCATATAACCGGGACTAGTAGGTCGAATGAGCAGTTCTTC
>TRBV27|TRBD1|TRBJ1-4|.
CASRTIYPPDRGDEKLFF
TGTGCCAGCAGAACCATCTATCCCCCGGACAGGGGAGATGAAAAACTGTTTTTT
>TRBV4-3|.|TRBJ2-1|.
CASSPQTWRSSYNEQFF
TGCGCCAGCAGCCCGCAAACGTGGCGGAGCTCCTACAATGAGCAGTTCTTC
>TRBV28|TRBD2|TRBJ2-7|.
CASSYVIAGASHEQYF
TGTGCCAGCAGTTATGTTATAGCGGGAGCCTCCCACGAGCAGTACTTC
>TRBV9|TRBD2|TRBJ2-5|.
CASSLLPGGGGETQYF
TGTGCCAGCAGCCTCCTACCGGGAGGTGGCGGGGAGACCCAGTACTTC
>TRBV28|TRBD1|TRBJ2-2|.
CASSLFLAPWGQANTGELFF
TGTGCCAGCAGTTTATTTCTGGCCCCCTGGGGACAGGCGAACACCGGGGAGCTGTTTTTT
>TRBV7-6|.|TRBJ2-3|.
CASSLALADTQYF
TGTGCCAGCAGCTTAGCGCTGGCAGATACGCAGTATTTT
>TRBV6-6|.|TRBJ1-2|.
CASTNLRDRFYGYTF
TGTGCCAGCACCAATTTGCGGGACCGCTTCTATGGCTACACCTTC
>TRBV7-9|.|TRBJ2-5|.
CASSFGQLKETQYF
TGTGCCAGCAGCTTTGGACAGTTAAAGGAGACCCAGTACTTC
>TRBV15|.|TRBJ2-7|.
CATSRDGSDEQYF
TGTGCCACCAGCAGAGATGGGTCGGACGAGCAGTACTTC
>TRBV9|TRBD2|TRBJ2-2|.
CASSVAETGTSRFGELFF
TGTGCCAGCAGCGTAGCCGAGACGGGGACTAGTCGCTTTGGGGAGCTGTTTTTT
>TRBV11-3|.|TRBJ2-2|.
CASSLTFQGGNTGELFF
TGTGCCAGCAGCTTAACTTTCCAGGGAGGGAACACCGGGGAGCTGTTTTTT
>TRBV27|.|TRBJ1-5|.
CASSPQGQGIQPQHF
TGTGCCAGCAGTCCCCAGGGGCAGGGGATTCAGCCCCAGCATTTT
>TRBV6-5|.|TRBJ2-1|once
CASTYLGGSNEQFF
TGTGCCAGCACCTACCTCGGGGGTAGCAATGAGCAGTTCTTC
>TRBV4-3|.|TRBJ2-7|.
CASSQKGSSYEQYF
TGCGCCAGCAGCCAAAAGGGGAGCTCCTACGAGCAGTACTTC
>TRBV19|TRBD1|TRBJ1-5|.
CASSIDDRDSINQPQHF
TGTGCCAGTAGTATAGACGACCGGGACAGCATTAATCAGCCCCAGCATTTT